These 19 T cell receptor beta chains came from one sample sequenced in a study of blood T cell repertoires in COVID-19. Generated by immunoSEQ multiplex PCR, the TCRdb table keeps only in-frame clones and is missing some. The sample lists 240,000 or so clones, roughly 86% seen once, with about 7.1% in the top ten. The sequenced sample was peripheral blood. The receptors derive from a woman in her seventies with active or convalescent COVID-19.

This clone was seen once. The chain has TRBV10-3 and TRBJ1-2, with 10 bases lining up with TRBD1. The J segment lost 7 bases and the V segment lost 7 bases, leaving 12 bases of the junction unmatched. CDR3 size: 15 residues. CDR1 is ENHRY, CDR2 SYGVKD, per germline. The CDR3 coding sequence is TGTGCCATCACCAGGGACAGGGGCCCGCCGGGTGGCTACACCTTC. Residues: CAITRDRGPPGGYTF.

The V gene is TRBV7-9, the J gene TRBJ2-7, with a weak D call TRBD1 (6 bases). The CDR3 is made up of 14 amino acids. The ends were cut back, 4 bases at V and 0 bases at J, with 10 bases in the middle. Germline-derived CDR1 and CDR2 are SEHNR and FQNEAQ (reference sequence). CDR3 nucleotides: TGTGCCAGCAGCTCCGGGACACTCTCCTACGAGCAGTACTTC. Protein sequence: CASSSGTLSYEQYF.

This clone occurred once. The chain is built from TRBV24-1 and TRBJ1-5; D may be TRBD1 (5 bases). This CDR3 spans 12 amino acids. Trimming took 7 bases from V and 9 from J, leaving 12 bases between them. Germline V gives CDR1 KGHDR, CDR2 SFDVKD. CDR3 region: CATRGGTWPQHF. CDR3 sequence (DNA): TGTGCCACCAGGGGGGGAACTTGGCCCCAGCATTTT.

The chain uses TRBV7-8 and TRBJ1-1; 9 nucleotides match TRBD1. Looked up from germline, CDR1 is SGHVS and CDR2 is FQNEAQ. V lost 5 bases and J lost 3; bases outside the gene matches: 4. The CDR3 extends over 14 amino acids. CDR3 residues: CASSPTGGDTEAFF. Written as DNA, the CDR3 is TGTGCCAGCAGCCCGACAGGGGGTGACACTGAAGCTTTCTTT.

V and J are TRBV29-1 and TRBJ2-7, with a weak D call TRBD2 (5 bases). CDR1 and CDR2 (germline): SQVTM, ANQGSEA. The CDR3 loop spans 13 amino acids. The V gene lost 6 bases and the J gene lost 3 bases, with 15 bases spanning the gap. The CDR3, as DNA: TGCAGCGTACCACTAGGGTCAGGCTACGAGCAGTACTTC. Amino acid sequence: CSVPLGSGYEQYF.

Worth noting for this clone: In the same sample, other DNA sequences code for this CDR3. This rearrangement joins TRBV24-1 to TRBJ2-5; possibly TRBD2 for D (5 bases). Trimming took off 4 bases at V and 2 bases at J, with 13 bases between the two ends. This CDR3 comprises 15 residues. Germline-derived CDR1 and CDR2 are KGHDR and SFDVKD. The CDR3 DNA sequence: TGTGCCACCAGTGAACGGGAAGAAGGACAAGAGACCCAGTACTTC. Protein sequence: CATSEREEGQETQYF.

J is TRBJ2-7 and V is TRBV2; 13 nucleotides match TRBD2. The trim removed 4 bases at V and 7 bases at J, leaving 7 bases unmatched. The CDR3 covers 15 residues. Germline CDR1 reads SNHLY; CDR2 reads FYNNEI. In DNA, the CDR3 is TGTGCCAGCAGTGCGGGGACTAGCGGGGTATGGGAGCAGTACTTC. Residues: CASSAGTSGVWEQYF.

The chain employs TRBV9 and TRBJ2-1; TRBD2 is a possible D gene (6 bases). The CDR3 extends over 15 amino acids. The germline V gene encodes CDR1 SGDLS and CDR2 YYNGEE. V dropped 4 bases and J dropped 8 bases, with 19 bases sitting between them. The CDR3 DNA is TGTGCCAGCAGCCGGTTTCGTGTTAGGGACTATGAGCAGTTCTTC. Residues: CASSRFRVRDYEQFF.

V gene TRBV4-3 combines with J gene TRBJ1-6, with 7 positions matching TRBD1. V lost 1 base and J lost 7; bases outside the gene matches: 1. CDR1 and CDR2 from the germline V gene are LGHNA and YSLEER. CDR3 length equals 14 residues. CDR3 residues: CASSQVTGNSPLHF. CDR3 sequence (DNA): TGCGCCAGCAGCCAAGTGACAGGGAATTCACCCCTCCACTTT.

The chain carries TRBV10-2 and TRBJ2-5, with 7 bases lining up with TRBD2. Trimming at V came to 8 bases and at J to 8 bases, leaving 2 bases not matched to a gene. Germline loops: CDR1 WSHSY, CDR2 SAAADI. The CDR3 length is 10 residues. CDR3 bases: TGCGCCAGCGGGGAGGGAACCCAGTACTTC. Translated: CASGEGTQYF.

The chain recombines TRBV3-1 (or the pseudogene TRBV3-2) with TRBJ1-1, with TRBD1 matching over 8 bases. Germline lookup yields CDR1 LGHDT and CDR2 YNNKEL (reference sequence). V lost 4 bases, J lost 7 bases, and 8 bases stayed unmatched. CDR3 size: 14 residues. The CDR3 region has the DNA TGTGCCAGCAGCCCCGGGTGGACAGGGATTGAAGCTTTCTTT. Protein product: CASSPGWTGIEAFF.

CDR3 region: CASSLRLAGGNKETQYF. CDR3 nucleotide sequence: TGTGCCAGCAGCTTGAGGCTAGCGGGGGGAAATAAAGAGACCCAGTACTTC. The chain combines TRBV5-4 with TRBJ2-5, with 11 nucleotides matching TRBD2. The CDR3 length is 17 residues. V lost 1 base, J lost 3 bases, and 8 bases stayed unmatched. Germline CDR1 SGHNT, CDR2 YYREEE (reference sequence).

The J gene is TRBJ2-2, the V gene TRBV10-3; the D gene is possibly TRBD2 (5 bases). The CDR3 runs 15 residues. Germline lookup yields CDR1 ENHRY and CDR2 SYGVKD. Deletions cut 3 bases from V and 5 bases from J, with 13 bases between. The DNA for the CDR3 is TGTGCCATCAGTGACTCTCGGGGTACTACCGGGGAGCTGTTTTTT. It specifies CAISDSRGTTGELFF.

In regard to this clone: A junction boundary mismatches the germline segment, possibly from a read error. The V and J genes are TRBV6-1 and TRBJ1-1, with 10 nucleotides matching TRBD1. The CDR3 runs to 16 residues. Germline-derived CDR1 and CDR2 are MNHNS and SASEGT. The CDR3 region is CASSEGDRGMNTEAFF. CDR3 bases: TGTGCCAGCAGCGAAGGGGACAGGGGAATGAACACTGAAGCTTTCTTT.

This clone was detected only a few times. This chain joins TRBV3-1 (or the pseudogene TRBV3-2) and TRBJ1-4; the match to TRBD1 covers 7 bases. CDR3 size: 15 residues. J was trimmed by 7 bases and V by 2 bases; bases with no gene match: 7. Germline CDR1 and CDR2: LGHDT and YNNKEL (reference sequence). This CDR3 is CASSQRTGRGEKLFF. CDR3 nucleotide sequence: TGTGCCAGCAGCCAACGGACAGGCCGGGGTGAAAAACTGTTTTTT.

The chain recombines TRBV28 with TRBJ2-5, with TRBD1 as a possible D gene (5 bases). Trimming removed 7 bases from V and 6 bases from J, with 15 bases in between. The CDR3 has 13 residues. Germline lookup yields CDR1 MDHEN and CDR2 SYDVKM. The chain's CDR3 is CASTQGRLQTQYF. CDR3 DNA: TGTGCCAGCACTCAGGGCAGGCTACAGACCCAGTACTTC.

This sequence joins TRBV5-8 and TRBJ2-3, with D tentatively TRBD2 (5 bases). The CDR3 is 13 residues long. Germline V gene sequence: CDR1 SGHTS, CDR2 YDEGEE. V lost 4 bases, J lost 5 bases, and 11 bases lay in between. CDR3 protein: CASSPRREDTQYF. The CDR3 coding sequence is TGTGCCAGCAGCCCTCGACGGGAAGATACGCAGTATTTT.

As to this clone: Other DNA sequences in this specimen translate into the identical CDR3. As DNA, the CDR3 is TGTGCCAGCAGCCCGGGACAGATGAACACTGAAGCTTTCTTT. Amino acids: CASSPGQMNTEAFF. The V and J genes are TRBV11-3 and TRBJ1-1; 7 bases match TRBD1. The CDR3 covers 14 residues. With V trimmed by 5 bases and J by 0 bases, 3 bases remained unmatched. The germline V gene encodes CDR1 SGHNT and CDR2 YENEEA.

The chain uses TRBV6-5 and TRBJ1-1, with 7 nucleotides matching TRBD1. From germline, CDR1 is MNHEY and CDR2 SVGAGI. V was clipped by 5 bases and J by 1 base; unmatched bases: 4. This CDR3 spans 14 amino acids. The CDR3 region is CASSRGQRNTEAFF. In DNA, the CDR3 is TGTGCCAGCAGTCGGGGACAGCGGAACACTGAAGCTTTCTTT.